The present entry profiles one T cell receptor (beta chain) with its context. This clonotype was counted a few times. The specificity of this receptor is unknown. Base qualities were left out, and no much larger clone turns up one base away. The entry originates in a study of T-cell reconstitution after alpha-beta-depleted transplantation in children (dated by TCRdb to about 2016). A note on the overall study: Using TCR repertoire profiling, the study followed T-cell immune reconstitution in a quantitative way in children after TCRalphabeta/CD19-depleted allogeneic hematopoietic cell transplantation. The study at large found these results: The high TCRbeta diversity at day 60 in some patients was ascribed to recipient T cells and intrathymic progenitors that had survived conditioning. Hyperexpanded clone frequencies declined over subsequent months; after one year, T-cell counts and TCRbeta diversity were mostly attributed to newly produced T cells. About two months after transplant, the apparently early recovery of alphabetaT-cell counts reportedly depended on just several hundred clones that had expanded rapidly and came from non-depleted graft cells.

Via the germline V gene, CDR1 is SGHRS and CDR2 YFSETQ. The CDR3 spans 16 residues, from the cysteine through the phenylalanine. Of the read, only the CDR3 DNA is kept; its 48 bases are in frame from base 1. V loses 4 bases, J loses 4 bases, and the germline ends lie 17 bases apart. The treatment or condition label on this specimen signifies: allogeneic hematopoietic cell transplantation with graft depleted of TCRalphabeta T cells and CD19 B cells. Transplant recipients were children who received TCRalphabeta/CD19-depleted allogeneic hematopoietic cell grafts. Library construction relied on PCR. Sequencing used an Illumina HiSeq 2500. Molecular barcoding was employed in the preparation of TCR libraries, with unique molecular identifiers being used to normalize TCRbeta repertoire quantification. Using fastp at Q25 and MiXCR, TCRdb reprocessed the public reads and kept productive beta chains. One record per CDR3 amino acid sequence lists the most common genes and DNA. The sample contains over 150,000 distinct CDR3 sequences, approximately 6.3% of them found a single time. The ten largest clones represent just over 5.5% of the sample.

The receptor was isolated from a boy aged 2-9 years with acute lymphoblastic leukemia, due to receive a stem cell transplant. This sample comprised PBMCs, obtained before TCRalphabeta/CD19-depleted stem cell transplant. Recombination connected TRBV5-1 to TRBJ1-4; a weak D assignment points to TRBD1 (5 bases agree). The CDR3 corresponds to CASSPGLTADNEKLFF. The sequenced DNA: TGCGCCAGCAGCCCGGGACTGACAGCCGATAATGAAAAACTGTTTTTT.